This is a list of T cell receptor beta chains from one sample in a study of T cell responses to AZD1222 COVID-19 vaccine. Repertoires were generated with immunoSEQ multiplex PCR, while TCRdb's copy carries only in-frame clones and drops some. The table includes more than 100,000 clones, around 87% detected once. The sequences come from peripheral blood, collected on day 0 of AZD1222 vaccination. All receptors come from an adult in good health. CDR3s include the opening cysteine and the closing phenylalanine or tryptophan.

v_gene	j_gene	CDR3aa
TRBV6-1	TRBJ2-7	CASSEWVYEQYF
TRBV25-1	TRBJ1-1	CASSEWAGTEAFF
TRBV28	TRBJ1-1	CASSPMVAEAFF
TRBV30	TRBJ2-6	CAWRREGANVLTF
TRBV12-3/TRBV12-4	TRBJ1-2	CASSSYNYGYTF
TRBV27	TRBJ2-3	CASSQRFTDTQYF
TRBV30	TRBJ1-1	CAWTPVGAMNTEAFF
TRBV29-1	TRBJ1-2	CSVDREGEGYTF
TRBV4-1	TRBJ2-7	CASSPFPRGSGGYEQYF
TRBV27	TRBJ1-5	CASSLNRESLNQPQHF
TRBV30	TRBJ2-7	CAWSPIVAWTYEQYF
TRBV7-9	TRBJ1-5	CASSVGGAGNQPQHF
TRBV6-2/TRBV6-3	TRBJ2-5	CASSSLLVGRETQYF
TRBV28	TRBJ1-2	CASSFGTVGGYTF
TRBV5-1	TRBJ2-2	CASTKAPPNTGELFF
TRBV2	TRBJ1-3	CARTKGQGLDGNTIYF
TRBV3-1/TRBV3-2	TRBJ2-2	CASSRGLAGGPFTGELFF
TRBV30	TRBJ2-7	CAWSVQAEQYF
TRBV24-1	TRBJ1-4	CATSEGGTTLFF
TRBV6-1	TRBJ1-2	CASSEADRGKGYGYTF
TRBV19	TRBJ2-7	CASTLGSEQYF
TRBV30	TRBJ2-7	CAWSFLSYEQYF
TRBV30	TRBJ1-5	CAWSVGTVYQPQHF
TRBV19	TRBJ2-3	CASRRQGSVDTQYF
TRBV7-9	TRBJ1-3	CASSPDRAGNTIYF